The entry below describes one T cell receptor (beta chain). This entry belongs to a study of cytomegalovirus exposure and HLA in healthy donors. The CDR3 covers 11 residues. Germline V gene data show CDR1 as MNHNY and CDR2 as SVGAGI (reference sequence). The V gene lost 10 bases and the J gene lost 5 bases, with 11 bases spanning the gap. This PCR relied on a set of 60 Vbeta primers and 13 Jbeta primers. This table comes from immunoSEQ multiplex PCR, and its TCRdb copy is limited to in-frame clones, with some not included. Of 60,000 to 65,000 clones in the sample, over 75% were seen once. Sequencing used PBMCs. V usage is TRBV6-6 and J usage is TRBJ1-1; tentative D call: TRBD1 (5 bases). This sequence was found in a man aged 18 to 35 in good health and CMV-seronegative. CDR3 protein: CATLGGTEAFF. CDR3 in DNA: TGTGCCACCTTGGGGGGGACTGAAGCTTTCTTT.